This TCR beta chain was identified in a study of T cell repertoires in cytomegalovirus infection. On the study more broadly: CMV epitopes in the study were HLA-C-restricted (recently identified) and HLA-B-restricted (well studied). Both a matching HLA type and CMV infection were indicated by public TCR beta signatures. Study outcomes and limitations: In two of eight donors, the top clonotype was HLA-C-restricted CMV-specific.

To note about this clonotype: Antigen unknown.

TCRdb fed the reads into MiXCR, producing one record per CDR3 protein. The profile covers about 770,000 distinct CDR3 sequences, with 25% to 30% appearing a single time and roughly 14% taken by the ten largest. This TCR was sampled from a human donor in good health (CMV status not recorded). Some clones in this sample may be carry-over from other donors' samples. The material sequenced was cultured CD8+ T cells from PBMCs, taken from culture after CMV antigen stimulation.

The CDR3 region is CSAWRGNTQYF. The CDR3 bases are TGCAGTGCATGGCGGGGGAATACGCAGTATTTT. The rearrangement links TRBV20-1 to TRBJ2-3; 7 bases align to TRBD2. J lost 7 bases, V lost 6 bases, and 4 bases had no gene match. CDR1 is DFQATT, CDR2 SNEGSKA, per germline (reference sequence). This CDR3 region has 11 residues.